What follows describes a single T cell receptor (beta chain). The source of the sample is a study of blood T cell repertoires in COVID-19. The CDR3 has 15 residues. Germline assignment: CDR1 SNHLY and CDR2 FYNNEI. The trim removed 8 bases at V and 1 base at J, leaving 6 bases unmatched. Profiling relied on immunoSEQ multiplex PCR, and the TCRdb table lists in-frame clones only, not all of them. Among more than 300,000 clones listed, about nine tenths were seen once. This clonotype originated in a woman in her 70s with COVID-19, enrolled during active disease. This chain connects TRBV2 to TRBJ2-2, with 8 positions matching TRBD1. Sequenced material: peripheral blood. The CDR3 loop is CASLSGGRNTGELFF. The CDR3 DNA sequence: TGTGCCAGCTTATCAGGGGGCCGGAACACCGGGGAGCTGTTTTTT.